This note documents a single T cell receptor (beta chain) sequence. The antigen it recognizes is unknown. No qualities accompany the bases; no much larger clone lies one base away. This sample also contains other DNA sequences that code for the same CDR3. TCR CDR3 regions were amplified from genomic DNA by multiplex PCR using the deep immunoSEQ assay. For each cell subset, the extracted genomic DNA was distributed evenly across all wells of several immunoSEQ 96-well plates, and each plate served as one replicate. For sorted subsets, approximately 210 ng of genomic DNA, equivalent to some 30,000 T cell genomes, went into each replicate PCR. The purified libraries were quantified using a Qubit 3.0 fluorometer, sized with a Bioanalyzer 2100, and then quantified again using the KAPA Library Quantification kit. Each immunoSEQ 96-well plate was sequenced on its own single-read 150-cycle Illumina NextSeq 550 flow cell. Per the authors' processing: Because only junctional sequences without quality scores were contained in the immunoSEQ output, filtering matching that applied to full-length reads could not be performed. Sequences were annotated with PyIR, a Python wrapper for IgBLAST v1.9, and V/J genes and CDR3 were assigned using IMGT germline references. Reads were removed for weak V/J assignments (E-value above 1e-6), missing CDR3, stop codons, out-of-frame junctions, or ambiguous translated residues. V3J clonotypes were defined as sequences sharing an identical inferred V gene, J gene, and CDR3 amino acid sequence. To compute the percentage overlap between repertoires, the number of shared unique clonotypes was divided by the size of the smaller repertoire. Richness of each repertoire was evaluated using RTK rarefaction, the Chao1 estimator, and Recon v2.1 estimates of unobserved clonotypes. Generation probabilities for all TCRbeta clonotypes obtained by the gDNA method from four donors were computed using OLGA. The immuneACCESS repertoire file appears here via TCRdb, limited to in-frame rearrangements. These files lack a portion of the clones; in checked studies, under half of the deficit traces to unresolved V genes, and the cause of the others is not known. V, J and clone size derive from that table, while D and trimming were established from the DNA sequence. This sample holds roughly 1,800,000 clones; just under 95% were observed only once. Together, the top ten hold 0.9% to 1.5% of the sample.

This record belongs to a study of shared clonotypes between healthy human individuals (dated by TCRdb to the early 2020s). Background on the whole study: The cohort included three men and a couple of women between 18 and 49 years of age. Blood TCR repertoires of five healthy adults were deeply sequenced to estimate repertoire size and the extent of clonotype sharing between individuals. For each donor, three plates each were used for CD4 naive and CD4 memory, two plates were used for CD8 naive, and one plate was used for CD8 memory. Different laboratories and diverse techniques were used to prepare libraries and sequence TCR repertoires, to increase sequencing depth and limit assay-specific biases. Each donor's leukapheresis produced roughly between about 0.8 and 10 billion PBMCs.

Broader findings and caveats from the paper: Sampling was limited to blood, and TCR repertoires in tissue likely differ from TCR repertoires in blood. Rarefaction of sorted-subset datasets indicated incomplete sequencing despite the large sequencing depth. Compared with non-shared clonotypes, the clonotypes found in all four sorted-subset donors had higher generation probabilities. The genetic and exposure-history diversity represented was limited by the small number of donors. Across a handful of donors, around 5.4% of naive CD4, roughly 3.3% of naive CD8, around 2.1% of memory CD4, and under 0.45% of memory CD8 clonotypes were shared. Naive subsets generally had larger estimated clonotype richness than memory subsets. Pairwise subsampling led to the expectation that sequencing depth would affect the degree of clonotype sharing among donors.

CD8 naive samples were obtained by positive selection for CCR7 among CD45RO-negative cells, yielding a CD45RA+CCR7+ population from which TemRA cells were excluded. Healthy HIV-negative adults with no recently reported acute infections or vaccinations were included as donors. All donors were Caucasian adults living in Nashville, Tennessee, USA. Blood was collected by leukapheresis, and PBMCs were isolated by Ficoll-Histopaque density gradient centrifugation and then cryopreserved in liquid nitrogen vapor phase. Analytical flow cytometry was used to check the purity and quantity of every magnetically sorted T cell population. Genomic DNA was isolated from every sorted fraction and measured by UV absorbance on a Nanodrop 2000c. Sequencing was done on a sample of naive CD8+ T cells sorted from blood. The cell subset or site label corresponds to: CD45RA+CCR7+. The clonotype was recovered from a man aged 18 to 29 in good health.

The CDR3 sequence is CASGPGLTYEQYF. At the DNA level, the sequence is TGTGCTAGTGGCCCAGGACTAACCTACGAGCAGTACTTC. The rearranged chain carries TRBV12-5 and TRBJ2-7, with TRBD2 perhaps the D gene, on 6 matching bases. The CDR3 sequence holds 13 residues, the cysteine and phenylalanine included. The kept DNA is CDR3 alone, 39 bases in frame from the first base. CDR1 and CDR2 (LGHNT, FRNRAP) derive from the germline V gene. Deletion took 6 bases off V and 2 bases off J, with a span of 11 bases between the germline ends.